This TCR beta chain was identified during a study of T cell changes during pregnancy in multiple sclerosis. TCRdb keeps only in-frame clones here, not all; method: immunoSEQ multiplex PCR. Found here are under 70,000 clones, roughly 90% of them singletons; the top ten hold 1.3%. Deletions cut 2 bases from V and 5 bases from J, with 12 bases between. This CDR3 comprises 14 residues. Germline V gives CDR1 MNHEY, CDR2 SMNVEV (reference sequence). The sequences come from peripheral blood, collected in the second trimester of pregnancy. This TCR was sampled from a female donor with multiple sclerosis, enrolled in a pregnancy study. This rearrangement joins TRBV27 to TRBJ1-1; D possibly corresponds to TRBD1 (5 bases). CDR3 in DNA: TGTGCCAGCAGTTTAGCAGGGCAGATGACTGAAGCTTTCTTT. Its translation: CASSLAGQMTEAFF.